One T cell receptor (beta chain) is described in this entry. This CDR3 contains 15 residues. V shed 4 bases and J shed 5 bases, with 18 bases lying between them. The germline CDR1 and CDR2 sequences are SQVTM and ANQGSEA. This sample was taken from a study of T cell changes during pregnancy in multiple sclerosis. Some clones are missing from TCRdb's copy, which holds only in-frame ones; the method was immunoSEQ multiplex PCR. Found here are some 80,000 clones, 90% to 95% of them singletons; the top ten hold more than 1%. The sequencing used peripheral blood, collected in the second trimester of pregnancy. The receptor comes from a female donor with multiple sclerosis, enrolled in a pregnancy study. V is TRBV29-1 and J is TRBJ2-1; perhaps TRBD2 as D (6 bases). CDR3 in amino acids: CSVGGGTTINNEQFF. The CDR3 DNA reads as TGCAGCGTTGGTGGCGGGACGACGATCAACAATGAGCAGTTCTTC.